The text below deals with one T cell receptor (beta chain). Original methodology: The authors estimated nucleated cell counts from reference gene primer amplification. TCRdb's table, derived via immunoSEQ multiplex PCR, lists solely in-frame clones and lacks some. That table supplies the V and J calls and clone size; D and trimming were determined from the DNA. The sample holds approximately 130,000 clones, about 83% seen once. This specimen belongs to a study of blood T cell repertoires in COVID-19. Across the study: The study drew acute and convalescent COVID-19 samples from the United States, Italy and Spain. The analysed material was cDNA or gDNA that came from T cells, B-cell-depleted T cells, or PBMCs.

The sample taken for sequencing was peripheral blood. The TCR sequence derives from a woman in her fifties or sixties with acute or convalescent COVID-19.

This CDR3 is CASRSVGGTNEQFF. The CDR3 coding sequence is TGTGCCAGCAGGTCCGTCGGGGGGACCAATGAGCAGTTCTTC. This chain uses TRBV27 with TRBJ2-1, with 7 bases aligning to TRBD2. The CDR3 extends over 14 amino acids. V lost 6 bases to trimming and J lost 6 bases; unmatched junction nucleotides: 8. Per the germline V gene, CDR1 is MNHEY and CDR2 is SMNVEV (reference sequence).